The clone carrying this T cell receptor (beta chain) was detected once. Its antigen is unknown. The record originates from a study of T cell responses to AZD1222 COVID-19 vaccine. About the study: Pooled samples include second doses given at about 4 or 12 weeks. General study results and limits: The study sampled repertoires only after the peak T cell response.

Germline V gene data show CDR1 as SGHAT and CDR2 as FQNNGV. Trimming cost V 4 bases and J 2 bases, with 9 bases left between them. This CDR3 contains 14 residues. Clones were read by immunoSEQ multiplex PCR, and TCRdb kept only the in-frame ones, dropping some. The data contain over 150,000 clones, around 90% of them singletons. The rearrangement joins TRBV11-2 to TRBJ1-3; no clear D. The sample consisted of peripheral blood, taken on day 0 of AZD1222 vaccination. This clonotype was obtained from an adult in good health. The CDR3 DNA is TGTGCCAGCAGCTCAGGTATCACTGGAAACACCATATATTTT. Encoded protein: CASSSGITGNTIYF.